The rows below give T cell receptor beta chains drawn from one sample of a study of T cell repertoires in cytomegalovirus infection. Antigens for these TCRs are unknown. Via MiXCR, TCRdb re-called the reads, giving one row per CDR3 protein. The data show some 270,000 distinct CDR3 sequences, around 20% seen once. Sample: cultured PBMCs, taken from culture after CMV antigen stimulation. Receptors were obtained from a human donor in good health (CMV status not recorded). Some clones in this sample may be carry-over from other donors' samples. CDR3s include the opening cysteine and the closing phenylalanine or tryptophan. D genes are given only for firm matches.

j_gene	d_gene	v_gene	CDR3aa
TRBJ1-5	TRBD1	TRBV20-1	CSAPVGTGGINQPQHF
TRBJ1-1	NA	TRBV10-3	CATRAGDTEAFF
TRBJ2-1	TRBD2	TRBV5-1	CASRLAGGREQFF
TRBJ1-2	NA	TRBV12-3/TRBV12-4	CASSLTGPMGYTF
TRBJ1-3	NA	TRBV7-9	CASTSGNTIYF
TRBJ2-1	NA	TRBV6-2/TRBV6-3	CASSYGTTEFF
TRBJ2-5	TRBD2	TRBV11-2	CASSKSGLAGGPGETQYF
TRBJ2-3	TRBD1	TRBV7-6	CASSRTGTGSTDTQYF
TRBJ1-5	NA	TRBV6-1	CASSEAWYGNQPQHF
TRBJ2-7	TRBD1	TRBV4-2	CASSQARLVGQGAYEQYF
TRBJ1-6	NA	TRBV20-1	CSAIIPNSPLHF